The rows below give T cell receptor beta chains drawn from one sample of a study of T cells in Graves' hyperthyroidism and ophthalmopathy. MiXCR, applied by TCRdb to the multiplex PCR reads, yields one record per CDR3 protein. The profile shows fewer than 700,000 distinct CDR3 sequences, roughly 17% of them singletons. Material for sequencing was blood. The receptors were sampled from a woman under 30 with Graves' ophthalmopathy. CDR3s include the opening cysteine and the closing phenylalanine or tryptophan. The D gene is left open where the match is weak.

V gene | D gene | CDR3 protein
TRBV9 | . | CASSEGVSGSQETQYF
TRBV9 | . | CASSKAVSSYEQYF
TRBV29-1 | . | CSVEEGSEAFF
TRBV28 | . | CASSLREGNFYGYTF
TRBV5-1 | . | CASSLASLASNEQFF
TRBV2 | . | CASRPDGRHQPQHF
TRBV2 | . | CASSDRAGTSPLHF
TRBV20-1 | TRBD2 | CSVTTTSGGAEQFF
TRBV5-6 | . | CASSSGSDNGYTF
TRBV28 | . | CASSQDTGAQPQHF
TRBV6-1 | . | CASSDWAVNTEAFF
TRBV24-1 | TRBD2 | CATGPLAGGTDTQYF
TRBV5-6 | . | CASSLVREKAFF
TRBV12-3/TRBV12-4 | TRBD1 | CASSLMAGGNYGYTF
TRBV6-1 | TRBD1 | CASSEGQGLSYNSPLHF
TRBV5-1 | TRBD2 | CASSSRTSGRAQYEQYF
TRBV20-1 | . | CSASSANYEQYF
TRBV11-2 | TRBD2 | CASSLHSGSSYEQYF
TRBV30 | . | CAWRGGLQETQYF
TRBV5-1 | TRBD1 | CASSAITTGDTEAFF
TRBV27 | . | CASSSLDTLAKNIQYF
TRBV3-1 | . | CASSPLSGATEQFF
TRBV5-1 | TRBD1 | CASSSRQGVAEAFF
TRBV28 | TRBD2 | CASSSQAGSTGELFF
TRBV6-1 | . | CASSDRDGAFF
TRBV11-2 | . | CASSLGWPSTDTQYF
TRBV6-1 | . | CASRPLGDNYGYTF
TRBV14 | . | CASSRKQGAEAFF
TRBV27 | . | CASRGGEGAGELFF
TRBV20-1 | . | CSAREARASNQPQHF
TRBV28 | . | CASSFRLSLNQPQHF
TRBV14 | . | CASSQEEQGHTEAFF
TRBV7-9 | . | CASSNRDPNTEAFF
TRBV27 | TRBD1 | CASSKQGREETQYF
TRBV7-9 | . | CASSSAITYEQYF
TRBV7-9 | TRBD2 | CASSAGLAGGLGNNEQFF
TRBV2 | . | CASSGRGENQPQHF
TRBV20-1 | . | CSARDLKNTEAFF
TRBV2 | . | CASSEQAIFMNTEAFF
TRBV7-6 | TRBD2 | CASSLVRTSESNVGYNEQFF
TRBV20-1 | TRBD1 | CSASNRDRLNQPQHF
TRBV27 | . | CASSRGAHGYDTQYF